These T cell receptor beta chains were read from a single sample in a study of blood T cell repertoires in COVID-19. Data came from immunoSEQ multiplex PCR; TCRdb stores just in-frame clones and leaves some out. The data hold some 420,000 clones, with 75% to 90% observed a single time. What was sequenced was PBMCs or T cells enriched from blood (not recorded which). The receptors shown here come from a man in his thirties or forties who had recovered from COVID-19. Each CDR3 is given with its conserved first and last residue. The order of the fields is V gene, D gene, clone size, J gene, CDR3 DNA, CDR3 protein. A D gene is named only where the DNA matches it firmly. Where a row states a size, it is once, few, many or the class of an expanded clone; other rows omit it.

>TRBV7-2|.|.|TRBJ2-7
TGTGCCAGCAGCTTATTCGCTAGCGTCGCCTACGAGCAGTACTTC
CASSLFASVAYEQYF
>TRBV6-1|.|.|TRBJ1-6
TGTGCCAGCAGTGACGGAGACCTCAATTCACCCCTCCACTTT
CASSDGDLNSPLHF
>TRBV6-5|TRBD1|.|TRBJ1-1
TGTGCCAGCAGTCCAGGGACAGCAAACACTGAAGCTTTCTTT
CASSPGTANTEAFF
>TRBV29-1|TRBD2|.|TRBJ2-1
TGCAGCGTTGAAGGGACTAGCGGAAGCCTAAATGAGCAGTTCTTC
CSVEGTSGSLNEQFF
>TRBV21-1|.|.|TRBJ1-5
TGTGCCAGAGACCCTCGGGGTGTGAGGAATGATCAGCCCCAGCATTTT
CARDPRGVRNDQPQHF
>TRBV27|TRBD1|.|TRBJ1-5
TGTGCCAGCAGACTAAATACAGGGGGCTACCAGCCCCAGCATTTT
CASRLNTGGYQPQHF
>TRBV14|.|.|TRBJ1-4
TGTGCCAGCAGCCAAGGCCGGGATGCAACTAATGAAAAACTGTTTTTT
CASSQGRDATNEKLFF
>TRBV27|.|.|TRBJ2-7
TGTGCCAGCCTATGGGGGGACTCCCTGACCTACGAGCAGTACTTC
CASLWGDSLTYEQYF
>TRBV4-1|TRBD1|once|TRBJ1-2
TGCGCCAGCAGCCGCGCGCCAGGACAGGGAGGGGGCTACACCTTC
CASSRAPGQGGGYTF
>TRBV6-5|.|.|TRBJ2-2
TGTGCCAGCAGACTAGGCGCCGGGGAGCTGTTTTTT
CASRLGAGELFF
>TRBV30|TRBD2|once|TRBJ2-1
TGTGCCTGGAGTGTTCTCGGACTAGCGGGGTACAATGAGCAGTTCTTC
CAWSVLGLAGYNEQFF
>TRBV7-6|TRBD1|.|TRBJ2-1
TGTGCCAGCAGCTTGCCCTCGACAGGGAAGAATGAGCAGTTCTTC
CASSLPSTGKNEQFF
>TRBV7-2|.|once|TRBJ1-3
TGTGCCAGCAGCCTAATGCGGAACTTTGGAAACACCATATATTTT
CASSLMRNFGNTIYF
>TRBV5-1|.|.|TRBJ2-1
TGCGCCAGCAGCCGTAACTGGGGGGACTCCTACAATGAGCAGTTCTTC
CASSRNWGDSYNEQFF
>TRBV5-1|.|.|TRBJ1-2
TGCGCCAGCAGCTTAGGTCCAGGAAACTATGGCTACACCTTC
CASSLGPGNYGYTF
>TRBV29-1|TRBD1|.|TRBJ2-1
TGCAGCGTTGATGGGGACAGGGGGAGGAATGAGCAGTTCTTC
CSVDGDRGRNEQFF
>TRBV7-2|TRBD1|.|TRBJ1-5
TGTGCCAGCAGCCGACAGGGTAATCAGCCCCAGCATTTT
CASSRQGNQPQHF
>TRBV12-3/TRBV12-4|.|.|TRBJ1-2
TGTGCCAGCAGGGGACATCACTATGGCTACACCTTC
CASRGHHYGYTF